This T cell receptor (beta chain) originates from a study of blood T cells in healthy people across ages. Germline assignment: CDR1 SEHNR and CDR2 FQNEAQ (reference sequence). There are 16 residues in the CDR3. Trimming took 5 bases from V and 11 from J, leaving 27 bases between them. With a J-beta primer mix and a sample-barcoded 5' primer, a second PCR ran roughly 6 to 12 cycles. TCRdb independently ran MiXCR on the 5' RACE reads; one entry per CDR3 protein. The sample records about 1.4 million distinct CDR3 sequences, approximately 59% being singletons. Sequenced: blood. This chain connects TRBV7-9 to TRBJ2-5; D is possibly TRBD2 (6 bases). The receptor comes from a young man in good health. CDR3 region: CASSPSGGRERGEQYF. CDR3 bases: TGTGCCAGCAGCCCCTCGGGTGGACGGGAGAGGGGAGAGCAGTACTTC.